Following are 9 T cell receptor beta chains from one sample sequenced in a study of T cell responses to AZD1222 COVID-19 vaccine. TCRdb's copy holds only in-frame clones and misses some; the assay was immunoSEQ multiplex PCR. The data contain 95,000 to 100,000 clones, about 89% of them singletons. Source: peripheral blood, taken 28 days after the second AZD1222 dose. Receptors were obtained from an adult who received the AZD1222 COVID-19 vaccine.

The chain employs TRBV15 and TRBJ2-7; TRBD2 agrees at 7 bases. The CDR3 length is 14 residues. Germline assignment: CDR1 LNHNV and CDR2 YYDKDF (reference sequence). V lost 5 bases, J lost 4 bases, and 8 bases stayed unmatched. Written as DNA, the CDR3 is TGTGCCACCAGCGGGGGGGGAGCGCTGTACGAGCAGTACTTC. As protein: CATSGGGALYEQYF.

The chain couples TRBV18 to TRBJ1-5; 10 bases agree with TRBD1. Per germline, CDR1 KGHSH and CDR2 LQKENI. The CDR3 is made up of 15 amino acids. V was clipped by 3 bases and J by 6 bases; unmatched bases: 5. In DNA form, the CDR3 reads TGTGCCAGCTCACCCCCCGGACAGGGGGGTCAGCCCCAGCATTTT. The encoded protein is CASSPPGQGGQPQHF.

V usage is TRBV28 and J usage is TRBJ2-5; D is possibly TRBD2 (5 bases). Germline lookup yields CDR1 MDHEN and CDR2 SYDVKM. There are 15 residues in the CDR3. The V end was cut by 6 bases, the J end by 9 bases, with 23 bases between. CDR3 in DNA: TGTGCCAGCAGATCTTTAGACTACCTAAGAATGGCCCAGTACTTC. Translated, it gives CASRSLDYLRMAQYF.

The rearrangement joins TRBV5-1 to TRBJ2-1; no definite D call. Germline CDR1 SGHRS, CDR2 YFSETQ. Deletions cut 4 bases from V and 5 bases from J, with 10 bases between. The CDR3 is 13 amino acids. The CDR3 protein is CASSHRVDNEQFF. CDR3 sequence (DNA): TGCGCCAGCAGCCATCGGGTCGACAATGAGCAGTTCTTC.

By share, this clone counts as medium-sized. The chain links TRBV14 to TRBJ2-2; no firm D call. Per the germline V gene, CDR1 is SGHDN and CDR2 is FVKESK. This CDR3 contains 13 residues. Trimming stripped 4 bases from V and 7 bases from J, with 10 bases between. Here the CDR3 reads CASSRLGIGELFF. The CDR3 DNA is TGTGCCAGCAGCCGTTTAGGGATCGGGGAGCTGTTTTTT. Complete variable domain (other parts from reference TRBV14 and TRBJ2-2): EAGVTQFPSHSVIEKGQTVTLRCDPISGHDNLYWYRRVMGKEIKFLLHFVKESKQDESGMPNNRFLAERTGGTYSTLKVQPAELEDSGVYFCASSRLGIGELFFGEGSRLTVL.

The gene calls are TRBV7-3 and TRBJ1-1, with 9 bases matching TRBD1. The ends lost 5 bases at V and 4 bases at J; junction bases unmatched: 8. The CDR3 has 15 residues. The germline V gene encodes CDR1 SGHTA and CDR2 FQGTGA. The CDR3 DNA is TGTGCCAGCAGCGCCACAAGGACAGGGGTCACTGAAGCTTTCTTT. This sequence encodes CASSATRTGVTEAFF.

The chain has TRBV6-5 and TRBJ2-1; D perhaps matches TRBD2 (5 bases). The CDR3 covers 13 residues. The V and J ends lost 4 bases and 3 bases respectively, with 7 bases between them. Germline V gives CDR1 MNHEY, CDR2 SVGAGI. The DNA of the CDR3 is TGTGCCAGCAGTTTGGACTTCTACAATGAGCAGTTCTTC. Its translation: CASSLDFYNEQFF.

The genes are TRBV7-6 and TRBJ1-1; the D is unclear. Per the germline V gene, CDR1 is SGHVS and CDR2 is FNYEAQ. V lost 0 bases and J lost 4, with 9 bases in between. The CDR3 runs 14 residues. The CDR3 loop is CASSLAGKGTEAFF. The CDR3 DNA sequence: TGTGCCAGCAGCTTAGCAGGGAAGGGCACTGAAGCTTTCTTT. The complete variable domain, with remaining parts taken from reference TRBV7-6 and TRBJ1-1, reads GAGVSQSPRYKVTKRGQDVALRCDPISGHVSLYWYRQALGQGPEFLTYFNYEAQQDKSGLPNDRFSAERPEGSISTLTIQRTEQRDSAMYRCASSLAGKGTEAFFGQGTRLTVV.

The chain couples TRBV29-1 to TRBJ2-7, with 7 bases aligning to TRBD1. The V and J ends lost 6 bases and 4 bases, in that order; junction bases with no gene match: 9. In germline, CDR1 is SQVTM, CDR2 ANQGSEA. This CDR3 spans 13 amino acids. The CDR3 protein is CSVTGSELYEQYF. In DNA, the CDR3 is TGCAGCGTGACAGGGTCCGAACTTTACGAGCAGTACTTC.